The sample holds a few counts of the clone carrying this T cell receptor (beta chain). Its antigen is as yet unknown. The source of the sample is a study of T-cell memory formation after mild COVID-19. Overall study context: Largely, the TCR clusters proved donor specific.

General study results and limits: Clones shrinking from day 15 to 85 showed even CD4/CD8 mixes; later expanders tilted CD4+.

5'RACE with constant-segment primers built TCRalpha and TCRbeta cDNA libraries with UMIs. TCRdb re-called the 5' RACE reads with MiXCR, one entry per CDR3 protein. Among more than 250,000 distinct CDR3 sequences listed, roughly a sixth were seen once. V was shortened by 4 bases and J by 5 bases, with 11 bases between the two germline ends. The CDR3 contains 13 residues. This TCR was sampled from a man between 18 and 29 years old who had mild COVID-19 (a few samples of this study predate the infection). Cell type and time point are not known. This rearrangement joins TRBV12-3 or TRBV12-4 to TRBJ1-2; a weak D match, TRBD1 (6 bases). Specimen: PBMCs or a T cell subset sorted from them (not recorded which). The CDR3 protein is CASSYSQGYGYTF. The CDR3 nucleotides read TGTGCCAGCAGTTATTCACAGGGATATGGCTACACCTTC.